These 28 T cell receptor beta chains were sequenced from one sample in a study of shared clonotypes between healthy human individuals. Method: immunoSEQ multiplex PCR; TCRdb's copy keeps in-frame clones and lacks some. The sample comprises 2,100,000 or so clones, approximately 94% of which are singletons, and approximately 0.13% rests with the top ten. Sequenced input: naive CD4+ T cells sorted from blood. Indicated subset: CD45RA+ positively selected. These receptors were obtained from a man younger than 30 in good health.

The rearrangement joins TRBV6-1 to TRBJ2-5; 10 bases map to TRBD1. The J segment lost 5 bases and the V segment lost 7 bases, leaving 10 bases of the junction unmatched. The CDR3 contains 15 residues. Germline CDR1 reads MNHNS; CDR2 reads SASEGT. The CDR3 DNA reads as TGTGCCAGCACCGAGACAGGGGGCGGGATGGAGACCCAGTACTTC. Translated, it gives CASTETGGGMETQYF.

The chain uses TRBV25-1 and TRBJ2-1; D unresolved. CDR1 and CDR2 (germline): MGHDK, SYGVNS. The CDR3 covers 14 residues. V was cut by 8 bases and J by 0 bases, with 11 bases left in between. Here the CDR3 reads CASSGSPSYNEQFF. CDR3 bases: TGTGCCAGCTCAGGTTCTCCCTCCTACAATGAGCAGTTCTTC.

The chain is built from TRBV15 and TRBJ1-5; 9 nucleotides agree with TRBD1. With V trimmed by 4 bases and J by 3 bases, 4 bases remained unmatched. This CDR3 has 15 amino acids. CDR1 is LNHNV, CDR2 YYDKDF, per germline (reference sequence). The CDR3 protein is CATSTGTGTNQPQHF. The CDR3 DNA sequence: TGTGCCACCAGCACCGGGACAGGGACCAATCAGCCCCAGCATTTT.

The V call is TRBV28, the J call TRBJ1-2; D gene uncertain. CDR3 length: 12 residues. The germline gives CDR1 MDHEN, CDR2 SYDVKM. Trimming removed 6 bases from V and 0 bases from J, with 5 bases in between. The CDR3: CASRVTNYGYTF. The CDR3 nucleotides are TGTGCCAGCAGAGTCACTAACTATGGCTACACCTTC.

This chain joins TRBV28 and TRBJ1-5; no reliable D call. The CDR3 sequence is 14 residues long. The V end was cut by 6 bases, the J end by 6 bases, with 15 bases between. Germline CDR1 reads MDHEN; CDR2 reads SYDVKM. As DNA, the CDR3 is TGTGCCAGCAGCGGGGTTCAACACCTTCAGCCCCAGCATTTT. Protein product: CASSGVQHLQPQHF.

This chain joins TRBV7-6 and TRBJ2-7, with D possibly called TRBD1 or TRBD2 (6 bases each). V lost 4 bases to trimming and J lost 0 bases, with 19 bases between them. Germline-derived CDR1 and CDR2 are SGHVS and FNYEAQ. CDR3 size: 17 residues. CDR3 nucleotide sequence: TGTGCCAGCAGCTCCCAGACAGGACGGGGAGGCTCCTACGAGCAGTACTTC. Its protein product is CASSSQTGRGGSYEQYF.

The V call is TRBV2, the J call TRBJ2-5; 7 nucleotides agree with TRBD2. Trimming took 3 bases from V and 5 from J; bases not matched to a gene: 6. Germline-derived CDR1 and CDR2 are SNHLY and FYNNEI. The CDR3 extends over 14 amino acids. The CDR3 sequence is CASSDGGYWETQYF. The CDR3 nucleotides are TGTGCCAGCAGTGACGGGGGGTATTGGGAGACCCAGTACTTC. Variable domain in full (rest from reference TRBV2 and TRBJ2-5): EPEVTQTPSHQVTQMGQEVILRCVPISNHLYFYWYRQILGQKVEFLVSFYNNEISEKSEIFDDQFSVERPDGSNFTLKIRSTKLEDSAMYFCASSDGGYWETQYFGPGTRLLVL.

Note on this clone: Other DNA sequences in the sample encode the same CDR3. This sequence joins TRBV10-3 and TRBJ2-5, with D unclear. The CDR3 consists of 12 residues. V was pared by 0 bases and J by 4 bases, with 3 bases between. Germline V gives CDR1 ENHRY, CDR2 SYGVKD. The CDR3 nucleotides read TGTGCCATCAGTGAGTCCAGAGAGACCCAGTACTTC. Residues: CAISESRETQYF.

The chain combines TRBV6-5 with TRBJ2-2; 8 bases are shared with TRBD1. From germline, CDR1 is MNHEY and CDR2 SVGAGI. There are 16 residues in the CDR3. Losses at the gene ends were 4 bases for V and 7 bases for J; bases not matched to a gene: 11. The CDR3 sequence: CASSSDPGTGGGELFF. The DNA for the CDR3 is TGTGCCAGCAGTTCAGACCCGGGGACAGGAGGCGGGGAGCTGTTTTTT.

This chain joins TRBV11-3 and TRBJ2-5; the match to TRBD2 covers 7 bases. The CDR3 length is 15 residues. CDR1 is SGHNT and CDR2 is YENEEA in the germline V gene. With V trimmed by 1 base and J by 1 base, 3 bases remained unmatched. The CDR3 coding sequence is TGTGCCAGCAGCTTAGGGGCTAGCGGCCAAGAGACCCAGTACTTC. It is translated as CASSLGASGQETQYF.

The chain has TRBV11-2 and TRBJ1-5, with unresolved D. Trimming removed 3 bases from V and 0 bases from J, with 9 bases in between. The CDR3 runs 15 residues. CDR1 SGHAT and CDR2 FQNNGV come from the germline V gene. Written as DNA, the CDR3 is TGTGCCAGCAGCTTTGACGGATCTAGCAATCAGCCCCAGCATTTT. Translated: CASSFDGSSNQPQHF.

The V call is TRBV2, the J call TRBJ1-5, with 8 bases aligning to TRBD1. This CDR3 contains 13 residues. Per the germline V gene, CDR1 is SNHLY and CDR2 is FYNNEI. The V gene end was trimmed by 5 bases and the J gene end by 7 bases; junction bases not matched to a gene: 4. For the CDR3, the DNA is TGTGCCAGCAGTAGACAGGGGCCGCAGCCCCAGCATTTT. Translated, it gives CASSRQGPQPQHF.

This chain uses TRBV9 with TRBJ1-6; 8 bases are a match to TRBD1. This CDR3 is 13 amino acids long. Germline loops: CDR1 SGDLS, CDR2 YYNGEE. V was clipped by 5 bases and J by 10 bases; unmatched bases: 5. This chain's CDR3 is CASSRGTGSPLHF. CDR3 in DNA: TGTGCCAGCAGTCGTGGGACAGGCTCACCCCTCCACTTT.

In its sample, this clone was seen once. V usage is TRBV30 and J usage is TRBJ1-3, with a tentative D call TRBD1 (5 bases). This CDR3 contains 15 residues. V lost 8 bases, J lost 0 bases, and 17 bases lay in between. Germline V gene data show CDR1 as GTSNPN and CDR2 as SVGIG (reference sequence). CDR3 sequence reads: CAIGIGGSSGNTIYF. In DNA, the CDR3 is TGTGCCATAGGCATCGGGGGAAGCTCTGGAAACACCATATATTTT.

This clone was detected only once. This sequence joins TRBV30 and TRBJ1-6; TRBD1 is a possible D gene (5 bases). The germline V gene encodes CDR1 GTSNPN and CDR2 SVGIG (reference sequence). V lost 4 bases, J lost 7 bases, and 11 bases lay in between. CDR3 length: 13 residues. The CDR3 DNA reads TGTGCCTGGACTCGGGACCGCAATTCACCCCTCCACTTT. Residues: CAWTRDRNSPLHF. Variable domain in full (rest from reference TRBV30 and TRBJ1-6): SQTIHQWPATLVQPVGSPLSLECTVEGTSNPNLYWYRQAAGRGLQLLFYSVGIGQISSEVPQNLSASRPQDRQFILSSKKLLLSDSGFYLCAWTRDRNSPLHFGNGTRLTVT.

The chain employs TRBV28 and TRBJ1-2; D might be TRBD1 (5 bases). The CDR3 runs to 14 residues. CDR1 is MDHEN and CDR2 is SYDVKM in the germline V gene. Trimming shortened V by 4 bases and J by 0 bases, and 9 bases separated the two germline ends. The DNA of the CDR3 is TGTGCCAGCAGTTGGGGCGGTACTAACTATGGCTACACCTTC. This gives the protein CASSWGGTNYGYTF.

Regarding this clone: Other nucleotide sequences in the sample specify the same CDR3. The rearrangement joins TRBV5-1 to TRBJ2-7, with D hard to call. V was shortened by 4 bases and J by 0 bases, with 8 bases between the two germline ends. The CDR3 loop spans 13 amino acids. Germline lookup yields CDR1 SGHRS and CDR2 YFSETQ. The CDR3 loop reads CASSRTGSYEQYF. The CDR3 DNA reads TGCGCCAGCAGCAGGACCGGCTCCTACGAGCAGTACTTC.

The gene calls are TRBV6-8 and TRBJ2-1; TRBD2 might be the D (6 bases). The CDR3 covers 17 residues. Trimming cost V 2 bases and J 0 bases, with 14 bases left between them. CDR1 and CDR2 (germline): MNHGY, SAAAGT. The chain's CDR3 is CASSYEGAGNSYNEQFF. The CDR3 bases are TGTGCCAGCAGTTACGAGGGAGCGGGTAACTCCTACAATGAGCAGTTCTTC.

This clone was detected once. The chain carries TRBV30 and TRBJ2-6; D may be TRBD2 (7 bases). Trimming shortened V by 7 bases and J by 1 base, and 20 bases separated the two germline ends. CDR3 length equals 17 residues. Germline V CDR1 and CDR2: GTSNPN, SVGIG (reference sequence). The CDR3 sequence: CAFTSRGAPSGANVLTF. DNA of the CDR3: TGTGCCTTCACCTCTCGGGGGGCGCCGTCTGGGGCCAACGTCCTGACTTTC.

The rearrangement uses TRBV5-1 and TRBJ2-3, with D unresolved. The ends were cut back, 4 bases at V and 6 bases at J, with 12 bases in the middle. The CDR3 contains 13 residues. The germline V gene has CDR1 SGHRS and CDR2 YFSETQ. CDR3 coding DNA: TGCGCCAGCAGCGAATACACTTCGGATACGCAGTATTTT. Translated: CASSEYTSDTQYF.

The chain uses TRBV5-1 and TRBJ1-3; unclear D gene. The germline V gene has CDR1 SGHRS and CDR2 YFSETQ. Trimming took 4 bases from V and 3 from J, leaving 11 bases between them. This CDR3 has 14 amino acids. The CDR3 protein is CASSGEGLGNTIYF. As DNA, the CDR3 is TGCGCCAGCAGCGGGGAAGGACTTGGAAACACCATATATTTT.

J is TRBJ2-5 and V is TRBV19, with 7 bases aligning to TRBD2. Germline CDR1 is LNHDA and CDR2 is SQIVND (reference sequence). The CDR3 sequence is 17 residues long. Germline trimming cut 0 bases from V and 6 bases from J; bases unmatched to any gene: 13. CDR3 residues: CASSIDVSGGSGKTQYF. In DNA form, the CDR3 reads TGTGCCAGTAGTATAGATGTCTCTGGCGGGAGTGGAAAGACCCAGTACTTC. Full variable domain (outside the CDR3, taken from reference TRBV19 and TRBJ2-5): DGGITQSPKYLFRKEGQNVTLSCEQNLNHDAMYWYRQDPGQGLRLIYYSQIVNDFQKGDIAEGYSVSREKKESFPLTVTSAQKNPTAFYLCASSIDVSGGSGKTQYFGPGTRLLVL.

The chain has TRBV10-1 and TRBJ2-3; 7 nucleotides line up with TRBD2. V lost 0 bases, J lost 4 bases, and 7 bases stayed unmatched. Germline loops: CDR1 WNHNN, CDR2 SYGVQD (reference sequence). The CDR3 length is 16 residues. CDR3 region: CASSESRAGAADTQYF. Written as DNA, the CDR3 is TGCGCCAGCAGTGAGTCGAGGGCGGGAGCTGCAGATACGCAGTATTTT.

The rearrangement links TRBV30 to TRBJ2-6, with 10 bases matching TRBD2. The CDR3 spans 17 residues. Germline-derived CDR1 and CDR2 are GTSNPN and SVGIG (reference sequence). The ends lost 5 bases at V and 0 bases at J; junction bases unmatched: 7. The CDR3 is CAWGVAGGPSGANVLTF. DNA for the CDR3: TGTGCCTGGGGAGTAGCGGGAGGACCCTCTGGGGCCAACGTCCTGACTTTC.

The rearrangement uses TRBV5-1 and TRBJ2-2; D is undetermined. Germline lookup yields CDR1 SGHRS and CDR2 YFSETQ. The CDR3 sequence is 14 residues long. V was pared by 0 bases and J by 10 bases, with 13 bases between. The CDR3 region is CASSLASSSEELFF. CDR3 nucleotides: TGCGCCAGCAGCTTGGCCAGTTCTTCGGAGGAGCTGTTTTTT.

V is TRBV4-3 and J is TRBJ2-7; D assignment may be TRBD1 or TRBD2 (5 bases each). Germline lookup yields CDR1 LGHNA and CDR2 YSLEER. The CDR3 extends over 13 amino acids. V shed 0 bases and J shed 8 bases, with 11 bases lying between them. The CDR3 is CASSQDRGLKQYF. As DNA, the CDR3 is TGCGCCAGCAGCCAAGATCGGGGCTTAAAGCAGTACTTC.

DNA of the CDR3: TGTGCCAGCTCGGACGGGCACTCTGGAAACACCATATATTTT. This sequence encodes CASSDGHSGNTIYF. The chain has TRBV18 and TRBJ1-3; no clear D. V was cut by 6 bases and J by 0 bases, with 9 bases left in between. This CDR3 comprises 14 residues. Germline-derived CDR1 and CDR2 are KGHSH and LQKENI.

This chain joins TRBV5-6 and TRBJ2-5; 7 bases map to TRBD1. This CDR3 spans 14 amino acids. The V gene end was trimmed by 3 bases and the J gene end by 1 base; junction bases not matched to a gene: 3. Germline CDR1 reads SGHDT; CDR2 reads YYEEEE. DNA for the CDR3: TGTGCCAGCAGCTCCGGGACAGTCCAAGAGACCCAGTACTTC. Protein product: CASSSGTVQETQYF.